This section outlines one T cell receptor (beta chain) sequence together with its context. Its antigen is not known. Time point specified: week 47, end of study. The investigators gave 300 ug of mutant IDH1 20-mer peptide in each vaccine dose, together with topical imiquimod. The donors' diagnosis was new WHO grade 3 or 4 astrocytoma that was IDH1-mutant and ATRX-lost. Assay: immunoSEQ multiplex PCR; the TCRdb copy retains only in-frame clones and omits some. The sample has tens of thousands of clones; about 92% are singletons. This record belongs to a study of a mutant IDH1 vaccine in newly diagnosed glioma. This clonotype was sampled from a man aged 35 to 55 with glioma. The specimen comprised PBMCs, sampled from a glioma patient whose treatment included an IDH1 peptide vaccine.

The CDR3 nucleotides are TGCGCCAGCCGAGTAGCGGGACAAGAGACCCAGTACTTC. It encodes CASRVAGQETQYF. The rearrangement links TRBV5-1 to TRBJ2-5; 8 bases agree with TRBD2. Germline V gives CDR1 SGHRS, CDR2 YFSETQ. The CDR3 covers 13 residues. V trimming: 7 bases; J trimming: 2 bases; junction bases outside the gene matches: 4.